What follows are 22 T cell receptor beta chains derived from one specimen sequenced in a study of CDR3 diversity in severe acne. In TCRdb, the PCR reads were re-called with MiXCR into one record per CDR3 protein. This sample has approximately 90,000 distinct CDR3 sequences, with about 49% found just once. Source material: blood. The origin of the receptors is a male donor with severe acne vulgaris.

As to this clonotype: This likely comes from a read error, as the CDR3 has no conserved phenylalanine or tryptophan at its end. The rearrangement joins TRBV24-1 to TRBJ2-5, with TRBD1 matching 7 bases. There are 16 residues in the CDR3. Germline trimming cut 5 bases from V and 5 bases from J; bases unmatched to any gene: 13. Germline V gene sequence: CDR1 KGHDR, CDR2 SFDVKD. Here the CDR3 reads CATSGAGQVLGETQYL. CDR3 DNA: TGTGCCACCAGTGGGGCCGGACAGGTTTTAGGGGAGACCCAGTACCTC.

The sample holds many counts of this clonotype. This rearrangement joins TRBV6-6 to TRBJ1-2, with D possibly TRBD1 on 5 matching bases. Per the germline V gene, CDR1 is MNHNY and CDR2 is SVGAGI (reference sequence). V shed 0 bases and J shed 7 bases, with 6 bases lying between them. The CDR3 contains 12 residues. As DNA, the CDR3 is TGTGCCAGCAGTTACTCTGACAGTGGCTACACCTTC. Amino acids: CASSYSDSGYTF.

This clonotype was seen many times. The rearrangement uses TRBV25-1 and TRBJ1-5; 8 bases fit TRBD1. The junction had 5 bases not matched to a gene; V was cut back by 6 bases and J by 4 bases. This CDR3 comprises 14 residues. Germline loops: CDR1 MGHDK, CDR2 SYGVNS. DNA for the CDR3: TGTGCCAGCAGGGCGGACAGGGTGAATCAGCCCCAGCATTTT. Its protein product is CASRADRVNQPQHF.

For this clonotype: A read error may be the cause here, since a much bigger clone is one base away. V gene TRBV15 combines with J gene TRBJ1-1; no reliable D call. The V end was cut by 1 base, the J end by 1 base, with 13 bases between. The germline gives CDR1 LNHNV, CDR2 YYDKDF (reference sequence). This CDR3 is 16 amino acids long. CDR3 residues: CATSRGNPGKNTEAFF. The CDR3 DNA is TGTGCCACCAGCAGAGGTAACCCTGGGAAGAACACTGAAGCTTTCTTT.

The sample holds many counts of this clonotype. The J gene is TRBJ2-1, the V gene TRBV19; 7 positions match TRBD2. This CDR3 comprises 16 residues. Germline values: CDR1 LNHDA, CDR2 SQIVND (reference sequence). Trimming took 5 bases from V and 7 from J; bases not matched to a gene: 14. In nucleotides, the CDR3 is TGTGCCAGTAGTCCCCTCCGTGGACTAGTAGTAAATGAGCAGTTCTTC. This codes for CASSPLRGLVVNEQFF.

This sequence joins TRBV7-9 and TRBJ2-1; D unresolved. Germline CDR1 and CDR2: SEHNR and FQNEAQ (reference sequence). Trimming took 1 base from V and 0 from J, leaving 13 bases between them. This CDR3 spans 17 amino acids. CDR3 DNA sequence: TGTGCCAGCAGCTTAGACAGTGTGGGGAACTCCTACAATGAGCAGTTCTTC. This encodes CASSLDSVGNSYNEQFF.

The genes are TRBV11-2 and TRBJ1-2, with D possibly being TRBD1 (6 bases). V was cut by 1 base and J by 6 bases, with 9 bases left in between. This CDR3 spans 13 amino acids. The germline V gene has CDR1 SGHAT and CDR2 FQNNGV. The CDR3 spells CASSLARGDGYTF. The CDR3 DNA is TGTGCCAGCAGCTTAGCCAGGGGTGATGGCTACACCTTC.

For this clonotype: A much larger clone is a single base away; this may be a read error. The chain carries TRBV12-3 or TRBV12-4 and TRBJ2-7; tentatively, D is TRBD2 (6 bases). The CDR3 is made up of 14 amino acids. CDR3 nucleotide sequence: TGTGCCAGCAGTTTAGTGGGACTTAACTCCGAGCTGTACTTC. This encodes CASSLVGLNSELYF.

The chain recombines TRBV19 with TRBJ2-1; TRBD2 agrees at 13 bases. V was clipped by 5 bases and J by 3 bases; unmatched bases: 10. This CDR3 has 18 amino acids. In germline, CDR1 is LNHDA, CDR2 SQIVND (reference sequence). In nucleotides, the CDR3 is TGTGCCAGTAGTGGGTGGACTAGCGGGAGCTTGAGCTACAATGAGCAGTTCTTC. Translation gives CASSGWTSGSLSYNEQFF.

This clonotype was detected a few times. The chain couples TRBV5-6 to TRBJ2-7, with 7 positions matching TRBD2. Germline CDR1 and CDR2: SGHDT and YYEEEE. The CDR3 length is 15 residues. Losses at the gene ends were 0 bases for V and 0 bases for J; bases not matched to a gene: 3. The CDR3 DNA reads TGTGCCAGCAGCTTGGTCGGGAGGTCCTCCTACGAGCAGTACTTC. Encoded protein: CASSLVGRSSYEQYF. The entire variable domain, with the rest obtained from reference TRBV5-6 and TRBJ2-7, is as follows: DAGVTQSPTHLIKTRGQQVTLRCSPKSGHDTVSWYQQALGQGPQFIFQYYEEEERQRGNFPDRFSGHQFPNYSSELNVNALLLGDSALYLCASSLVGRSSYEQYFGPGTRLTVT.

The gene calls are TRBV12-3 or TRBV12-4 and TRBJ2-7; D is perhaps TRBD2 (5 bases). V was pared by 2 bases and J by 4 bases, with 9 bases between. This CDR3 has 13 residues. CDR3 amino acids: CASSLLAEYEQYF. Written as DNA, the CDR3 is TGTGCCAGCAGTTTACTAGCCGAGTACGAGCAGTACTTC.

In this sample, this clonotype turned up many times. J is TRBJ2-2 and V is TRBV6-4; 7 bases agree with TRBD1. CDR1 MRHNA and CDR2 SNTAGT come from the germline V gene. There are 14 residues in the CDR3. Trimming took 2 bases from V and 3 from J; bases not matched to a gene: 0. The DNA for the CDR3 is TGTGCCAGCAGTGACGACAGGGACACCGGGGAGCTGTTTTTT. Translation: CASSDDRDTGELFF.

Remarks on this clonotype: A much larger clonotype is one base distant, so this may be a read error. The V gene is TRBV19, the J gene TRBJ2-7; D is undetermined. The ends were cut back, 9 bases at V and 0 bases at J, with 18 bases in the middle. This CDR3 has 15 residues. From germline, CDR1 is LNHDA and CDR2 SQIVND (reference sequence). The CDR3 loop is CARRSRLSSSYEQYF. Here the CDR3 DNA reads TGTGCCAGAAGATCAAGATTGTCATCCTCCTACGAGCAGTACTTC.

This clonotype was found many times. The V and J genes are TRBV2 and TRBJ2-7; 7 nucleotides match TRBD1. J gave up 2 bases and V 5 bases, and 9 bases lay outside the gene matches. CDR1 SNHLY and CDR2 FYNNEI come from the germline V gene. The CDR3 is 15 amino acids. The CDR3 region is CASSSHRGNTYEQYF. DNA of the CDR3: TGTGCCAGCAGTTCTCACAGGGGTAATACCTACGAGCAGTACTTC.

Ten or more counts support this clonotype. The chain has TRBV19 and TRBJ1-5; TRBD1 matches 9 bases. After removal of 4 bases from V and 5 bases from J, the junction contained 0 bases not matched to a gene. The CDR3 spans 13 residues. CDR1 and CDR2 from the germline V gene are LNHDA and SQIVND (reference sequence). Written as DNA, the CDR3 is TGTGCCAGTAGTAGGGACAGGGATCAGCCCCAGCATTTT. Amino acid sequence: CASSRDRDQPQHF.

About this clonotype: One base away lies a much larger clone, so this may be a sequencing read error. The chain uses TRBV2 and TRBJ2-1, with 9 bases identical to TRBD2. Germline V gives CDR1 SNHLY, CDR2 FYNNEI. The CDR3 is 17 residues long. The CDR3 spells CAGSEAGSGSRSNEQFF. In DNA form, the CDR3 reads TGTGCCGGCAGTGAAGCTGGTAGCGGGAGCCGATCGAATGAGCAGTTCTTC. The whole variable domain, remainder taken from reference TRBV2 and TRBJ2-1, is EPEVTQTPSHQVTQMGQEVILRCVPISNHLYFYWYRQILGQKVEFLVSFYNNEISEKSEIFDDQFSVERPDGSNFTLKIRSTKLEDSAMYFCAGSEAGSGSRSNEQFFGPGTRLTVL.

The rearrangement joins TRBV20-1 to TRBJ2-5, with D tentatively TRBD2 (5 bases). The CDR3 is 13 residues long. V was shortened by 1 base and J by 5 bases, with 11 bases between the two germline ends. Germline lookup yields CDR1 DFQATT and CDR2 SNEGSKA (reference sequence). CDR3 in amino acids: CSARGSGRETQYF. CDR3 DNA: TGCAGTGCTAGAGGGAGCGGTCGGGAGACCCAGTACTTC.

This rearrangement joins TRBV29-1 to TRBJ2-7; TRBD2 is a possible D gene (5 bases). CDR3 length: 14 amino acids. Germline assignment: CDR1 SQVTM and CDR2 ANQGSEA. V was clipped by 6 bases and J by 2 bases, with 17 bases between them. The CDR3 here is CSVGPSRGTYEQYF. The DNA for the CDR3 is TGCAGCGTCGGTCCTAGCAGAGGGACCTACGAGCAGTACTTC.

This clonotype was counted between two and nine times. The rearrangement uses TRBV5-6 and TRBJ2-2; D unresolved. CDR3 length: 15 amino acids. V was trimmed by 1 base and J by 5 bases, leaving 12 bases between them. The germline gives CDR1 SGHDT, CDR2 YYEEEE. CDR3 in amino acids: CASSLRALVTGELFF. In nucleotides, the CDR3 is TGTGCCAGCAGCTTGAGGGCCCTAGTTACCGGGGAGCTGTTTTTT.

This clonotype is termed medium-sized. V usage is TRBV6-5 and J usage is TRBJ2-7; tentatively, D is TRBD2 (5 bases). The V and J ends lost 0 bases and 2 bases respectively, with 8 bases between them. CDR1 MNHEY and CDR2 SVGAGI come from the germline V gene. This CDR3 has 14 amino acids. CDR3 sequence: CASSYSGRAYEQYF. The CDR3 DNA sequence: TGTGCCAGCAGTTACTCAGGGCGGGCCTACGAGCAGTACTTC.

At least ten counts were recorded for this clonotype. The chain couples TRBV5-8 to TRBJ2-7, with TRBD1 identical over 7 bases. Germline assignment: CDR1 SGHTS and CDR2 YDEGEE. The CDR3 totals 13 residues. J lost 6 bases, V lost 2 bases, and 5 bases had no gene match. Here the CDR3 DNA reads TGTGCCAGCAGCTTCCAGGGGGTGACCGAGCAGTACGTC. Translated: CASSFQGVTEQYV.

The gene calls are TRBV11-1 and TRBJ2-2, with TRBD1 matching 10 bases. CDR1 is SGHAT and CDR2 is FQDESV in the germline V gene (reference sequence). This CDR3 comprises 15 residues. The V segment lost 5 bases and the J segment 6 bases; nucleotides outside the gene matches: 6. The CDR3 region has the DNA TGTGCCAGCAGCGCCGGGACAGGGGCTGCCGGGGAGCTGTTTTTT. Translating gives CASSAGTGAAGELFF.